This T cell receptor (beta chain) originates from a study of vaccination effects on CD4 cells after COVID-19. Comments on this clone: Its antigen remains unidentified.

Unmatched junction bases numbered 6, after V lost 3 bases and J lost 4 bases. Germline V gives CDR1 LNHDA, CDR2 SQIVND (reference sequence). The CDR3 sequence is 16 residues long. This table comes from immunoSEQ multiplex PCR, and its TCRdb copy is limited to in-frame clones, with some not included. The profile shows more than 60,000 clones, under 80% of them singletons. Culture proceeded for 10 days, and CD4+ T cells were then isolated. V is TRBV19 and J is TRBJ1-3, with 10 bases fitting TRBD1. The sample consisted of CD4+ T cells from PBMCs cultured without peptide, taken before COVID-19 vaccination. This clonotype originated in a human donor who had a prior SARS-CoV-2 infection. Here the CDR3 DNA reads TGTGCCAGTAGTATCCCGGGACAGGGGAGAGGAAACACCATATATTTT. Its protein is CASSIPGQGRGNTIYF.